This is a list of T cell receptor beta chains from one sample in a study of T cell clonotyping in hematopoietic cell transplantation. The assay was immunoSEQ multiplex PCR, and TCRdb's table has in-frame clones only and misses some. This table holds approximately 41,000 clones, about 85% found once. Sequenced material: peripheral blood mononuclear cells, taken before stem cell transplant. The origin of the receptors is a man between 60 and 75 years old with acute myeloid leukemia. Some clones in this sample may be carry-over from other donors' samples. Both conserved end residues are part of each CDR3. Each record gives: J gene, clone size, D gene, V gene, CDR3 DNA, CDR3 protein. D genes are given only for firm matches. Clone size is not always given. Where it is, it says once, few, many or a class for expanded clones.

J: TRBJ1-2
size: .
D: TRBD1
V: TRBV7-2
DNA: TGTGCCAGCAGCCCGGAAAGGACAGGGTTCCATGGCTACACCTTC
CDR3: CASSPERTGFHGYTF

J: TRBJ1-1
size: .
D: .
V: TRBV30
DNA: TGTGCCTGGGCGGGTTTGGACACTGAAGCTTTCTTT
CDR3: CAWAGLDTEAFF

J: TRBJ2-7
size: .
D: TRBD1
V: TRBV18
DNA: TGTGCCAGCTCACTAGGGGGGACAGGTCTACCTTACGAGCAGTACTTC
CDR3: CASSLGGTGLPYEQYF

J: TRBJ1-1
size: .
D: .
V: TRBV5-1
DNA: TGCGCCAGCAGCTTGCAGGGAATGAGGACTGAAGCTTTCTTT
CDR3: CASSLQGMRTEAFF

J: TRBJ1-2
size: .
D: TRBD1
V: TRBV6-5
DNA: TGTGCCAGCAGCAGGGGGCAAATCGCTGGCTACACCTTC
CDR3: CASSRGQIAGYTF

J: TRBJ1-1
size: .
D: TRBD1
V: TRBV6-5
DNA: TGTGCCAGCAGTTCCGACAGGGACCACACTGAAGCTTTCTTT
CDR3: CASSSDRDHTEAFF

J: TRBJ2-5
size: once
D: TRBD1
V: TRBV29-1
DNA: TGCAGCGTTGGCCTCCAGACAGGGGTGGGCGAGACCCAGTACTTC
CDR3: CSVGLQTGVGETQYF

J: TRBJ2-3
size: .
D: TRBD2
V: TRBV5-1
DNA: TGCGCCAGCAGCCCCCAGGCTAGCGGGAGTATCACAGATACGCAGTATTTT
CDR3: CASSPQASGSITDTQYF

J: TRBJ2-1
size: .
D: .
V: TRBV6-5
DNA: TGTGCCAGCACCCTTGGACAGAGCTCCTACAATGAGCAGTTCTTC
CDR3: CASTLGQSSYNEQFF

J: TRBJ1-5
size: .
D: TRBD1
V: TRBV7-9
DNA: TGTGCCAGCAGCCGAGGGACAGTCAATCAGCCCCAGCATTTT
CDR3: CASSRGTVNQPQHF

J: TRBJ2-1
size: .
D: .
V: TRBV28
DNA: TGTGCCAGCCACAGGGAGGGCAATGAGCAGTTCTTC
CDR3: CASHREGNEQFF

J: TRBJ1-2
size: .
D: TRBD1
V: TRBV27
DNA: TGTGCCAGCAGGCCCCAGACAGGGCGGAGTGATGGCTACACCTTC
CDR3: CASRPQTGRSDGYTF

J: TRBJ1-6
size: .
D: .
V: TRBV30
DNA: TGTGCCTGGGGACAGAGCTCCTATAATTCACCCCTCCACTTT
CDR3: CAWGQSSYNSPLHF

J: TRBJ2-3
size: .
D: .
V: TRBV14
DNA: TGTGCCAGCAGCCAAGGACAGCTTCGAAGCACAGATACGCAGTATTTT
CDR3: CASSQGQLRSTDTQYF

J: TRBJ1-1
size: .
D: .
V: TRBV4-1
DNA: TGCGCCAGCAGCCACTTTGCAGGGTCCGCGAACACTGAAGCTTTCTTT
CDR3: CASSHFAGSANTEAFF

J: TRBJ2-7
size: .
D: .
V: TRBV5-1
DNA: TGCGCCAGCAGCTTGGACTCCGGCTCCTACGAGCAGTACTTC
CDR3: CASSLDSGSYEQYF

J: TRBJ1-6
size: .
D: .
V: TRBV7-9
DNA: TGTGCCAGCAGCGCCAGGGGTTCACCCCTCCACTTT
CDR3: CASSARGSPLHF

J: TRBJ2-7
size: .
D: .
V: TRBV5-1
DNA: TGCGCCAGCAGCGTGGGATCCAATCTTCACGAGCAGTACTTC
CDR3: CASSVGSNLHEQYF

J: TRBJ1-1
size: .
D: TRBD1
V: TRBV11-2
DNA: TGTGCCAGCAGCCACCCCCGGGCAGGGGGCGCGGGCACTGAAGCTTTCTTT
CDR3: CASSHPRAGGAGTEAFF

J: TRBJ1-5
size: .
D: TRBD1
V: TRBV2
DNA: TGTGCCAGCAGTCAGGGGACAGGTCTAAGTTCGGAACAGCCCCAGCATTTT
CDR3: CASSQGTGLSSEQPQHF

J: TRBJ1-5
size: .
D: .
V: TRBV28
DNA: TGTGCCAGCAGTTTAGGGCGACAGTACCCTTATAGCAATCAGCCCCAGCATTTT
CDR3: CASSLGRQYPYSNQPQHF

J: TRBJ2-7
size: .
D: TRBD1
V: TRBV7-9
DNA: TGTGCCAGCAGCGTCCGGGACAGGGAAGGAGGAAGGTACGAGCAGTACTTC
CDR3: CASSVRDREGGRYEQYF

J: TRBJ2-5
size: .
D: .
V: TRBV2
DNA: TGTGCCAGCAGGGGGGGCAGGGCACAAGAGACCCAGTACTTC
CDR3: CASRGGRAQETQYF

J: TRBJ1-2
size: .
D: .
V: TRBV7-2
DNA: TGTGCCAGCACCTGGGGGGAGGGGGTGAGCGGCTACACCTTC
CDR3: CASTWGEGVSGYTF

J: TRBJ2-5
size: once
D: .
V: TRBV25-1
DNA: TGTGCCAGCAGTGATAGTACTGGGTCGGACTGGCAAGAGACCCAGTACTTC
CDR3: CASSDSTGSDWQETQYF

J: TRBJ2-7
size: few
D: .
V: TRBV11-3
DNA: TGTGCCAGCAGCTTAGGGAATGTAGGAGGGCCAAACGAGCAGTACTTC
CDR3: CASSLGNVGGPNEQYF

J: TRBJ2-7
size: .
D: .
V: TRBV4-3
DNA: TGCGCCAGCAGCCAAGGAGGAGGGGCCCTCTCCTACGAGCAGTACTTC
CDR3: CASSQGGGALSYEQYF

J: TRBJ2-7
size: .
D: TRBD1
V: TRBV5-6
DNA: TGTGCCAGCAGCCGGAATGGACAGGGGGCGAGGTACGAGCAGTACTTC
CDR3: CASSRNGQGARYEQYF

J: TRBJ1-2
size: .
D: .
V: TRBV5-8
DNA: TGTGCCAGCAGCTTGGAGGCACTGAGCTATGGCTACACCTTC
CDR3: CASSLEALSYGYTF

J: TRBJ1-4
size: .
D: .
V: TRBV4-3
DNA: TGCGCCAGCAGCGGGTTGGGGGAAAAACTGTTTTTT
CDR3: CASSGLGEKLFF

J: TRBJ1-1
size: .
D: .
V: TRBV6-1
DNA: TGTGCCAGCAGTGAAAGGTACAGGGTCTTGACTGAAGCTTTCTTT
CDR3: CASSERYRVLTEAFF

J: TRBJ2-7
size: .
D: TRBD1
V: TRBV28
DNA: TGTGCCACCTGGGACAGGGGCTTTTCCTACGAGCAGTACTTC
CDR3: CATWDRGFSYEQYF

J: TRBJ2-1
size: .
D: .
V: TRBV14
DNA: TGTGCCAGCACCTCGCGACAAGGATCCTACAATGAGCAGTTCTTC
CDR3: CASTSRQGSYNEQFF

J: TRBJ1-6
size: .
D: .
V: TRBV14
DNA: TGTGCCAGCAGCCAAGATCTTGGACAGAATTCACCCCTCCACTTT
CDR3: CASSQDLGQNSPLHF

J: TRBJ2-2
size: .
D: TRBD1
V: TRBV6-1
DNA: TGTGCCAGCAGTGAAAGGGGGCTTTGGTCCGGGGAGCTGTTTTTT
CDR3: CASSERGLWSGELFF

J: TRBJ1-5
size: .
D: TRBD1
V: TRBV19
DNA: TGTGCCAGTAAGGGACAGGGCAATCAGCCCCAGCATTTT
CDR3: CASKGQGNQPQHF

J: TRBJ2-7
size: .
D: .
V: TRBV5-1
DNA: TGCGCCAGCAGCAAAATGACGGGGAGCTCCTACGAGCAGTACTTC
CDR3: CASSKMTGSSYEQYF

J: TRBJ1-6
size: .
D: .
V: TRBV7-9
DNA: TGTGCCAGCAGCTTAGCATGGGGGAGCCGGACCCTCCACTTT
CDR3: CASSLAWGSRTLHF

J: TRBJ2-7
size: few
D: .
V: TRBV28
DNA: TGTGCCAGCAGGGGCAGAGGGAGCGGCGTTTACGAGCAGTACTTC
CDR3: CASRGRGSGVYEQYF

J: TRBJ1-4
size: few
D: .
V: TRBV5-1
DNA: TGCGCCAGCAGCTTGGGTGGCACTAATGAAAAACTGTTTTTT
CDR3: CASSLGGTNEKLFF

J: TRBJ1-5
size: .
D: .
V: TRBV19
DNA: TGTGCCAGTAGTATCAGTTGGGATCAGCCCCAGCATTTT
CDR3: CASSISWDQPQHF

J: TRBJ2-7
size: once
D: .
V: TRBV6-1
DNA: TGTGCCAGCAGTGGCGCCCTACAGGGGAGGGACAGGTACTTC
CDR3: CASSGALQGRDRYF

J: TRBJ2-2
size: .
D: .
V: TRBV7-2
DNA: TGTGCCAGCAGCTTAGCCTTCGGGGAGCTGTTTTTT
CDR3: CASSLAFGELFF

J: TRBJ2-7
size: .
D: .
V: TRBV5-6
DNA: TGTGCCAGCAGCTTGAATTGGGGCTATAGCTCCTACGAGCAGTACTTC
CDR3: CASSLNWGYSSYEQYF

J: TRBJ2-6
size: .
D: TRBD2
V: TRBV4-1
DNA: TGCGCCAGCAGCCAAGAGACTAGCGGGGGGGCTCATGGGGCCAACGTCCTGACTTTC
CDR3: CASSQETSGGAHGANVLTF

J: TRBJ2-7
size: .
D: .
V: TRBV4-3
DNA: TGCGCCAGCAGCCAAGATCGTAACTATTTTATGTACGAGCAGTACTTC
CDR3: CASSQDRNYFMYEQYF

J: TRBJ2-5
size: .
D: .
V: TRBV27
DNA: TGTGCCAGCAGTCCCCCGCAAGAGACCCAGTACTTC
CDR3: CASSPPQETQYF

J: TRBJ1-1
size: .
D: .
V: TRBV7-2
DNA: TGTGCCAGCAGCTACGCTTCTGTTGGGGGGCGGGCTGAAGCTTTCTTT
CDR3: CASSYASVGGRAEAFF

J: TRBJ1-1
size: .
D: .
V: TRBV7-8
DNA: TGTGCCAGCAGCTTAACACTGAACACTGAAGCTTTCTTT
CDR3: CASSLTLNTEAFF

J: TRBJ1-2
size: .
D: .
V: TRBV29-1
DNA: TGCAGCGTTTACCGCTATGGCTACACCTTC
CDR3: CSVYRYGYTF

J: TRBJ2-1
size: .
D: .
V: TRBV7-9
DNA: TGTGCCAGCACCCCTAGGGGAGAGGGGTGGAGGAATGAGCAGTTCTTC
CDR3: CASTPRGEGWRNEQFF

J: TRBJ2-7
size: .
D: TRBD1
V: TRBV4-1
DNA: TGCGCCAGCAGCCAAGGACAGGGGGCAGGGTTCGAGCAGTACTTC
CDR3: CASSQGQGAGFEQYF

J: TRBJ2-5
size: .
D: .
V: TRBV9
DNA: TGTGCCAGCAGCGTAGCGGGTGGACAAGAGACCCAGTACTTC
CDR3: CASSVAGGQETQYF

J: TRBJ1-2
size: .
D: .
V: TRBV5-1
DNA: TGCGCCAGCAGCTTGGTGTTGGCGGGTAACTATGGCTACACCTTC
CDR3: CASSLVLAGNYGYTF

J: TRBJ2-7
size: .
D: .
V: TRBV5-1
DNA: TGCGCCAGCAACCGGGGGCAGCAGTCCTACGAGCAGTACTTC
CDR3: CASNRGQQSYEQYF